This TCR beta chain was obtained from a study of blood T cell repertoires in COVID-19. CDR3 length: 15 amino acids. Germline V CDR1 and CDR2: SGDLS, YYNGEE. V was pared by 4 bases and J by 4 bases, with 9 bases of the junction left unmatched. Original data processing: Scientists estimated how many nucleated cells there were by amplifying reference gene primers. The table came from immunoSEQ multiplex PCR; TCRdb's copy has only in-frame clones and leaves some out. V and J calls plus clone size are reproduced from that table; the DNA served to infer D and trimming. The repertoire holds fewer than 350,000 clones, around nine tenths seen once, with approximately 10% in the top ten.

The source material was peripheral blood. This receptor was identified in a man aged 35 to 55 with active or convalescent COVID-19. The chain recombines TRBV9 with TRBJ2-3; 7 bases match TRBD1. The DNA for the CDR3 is TGTGCCAGCAGCAACTTGGACAGGTCCGCAGATACGCAGTATTTT. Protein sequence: CASSNLDRSADTQYF. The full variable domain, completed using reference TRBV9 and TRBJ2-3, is DSGVTQTPKHLITATGQRVTLRCSPRSGDLSVYWYQQSLDQGLQFLIQYYNGEERAKGNILERFSAQQFPDLHSELNLSSLELGDSALYFCASSNLDRSADTQYFGPGTRLTVL.